This T cell receptor (beta chain) was identified in a study of T cell responses to AZD1222 COVID-19 vaccine. The germline V and J ends were trimmed by 5 bases and 1 base, with 18 bases remaining between them. In germline, CDR1 is SGHVS, CDR2 FNYEAQ. This CDR3 has 17 residues. The assay was immunoSEQ multiplex PCR, and TCRdb's table has in-frame clones only and misses some. Among fewer than 180,000 clones, roughly 94% were seen once, and the ten largest hold around 1.3%. The origin of this receptor is an adult in good health. This chain connects TRBV7-6 to TRBJ2-1; D could derive from TRBD1 or TRBD2 (6 bases each). Here the sequenced sample was peripheral blood, taken on day 0 of AZD1222 vaccination. The CDR3 DNA follows: TGTGCCAGCAGCCCTTGGAACGGGGGCCGGTCCTACAATGAGCAGTTCTTC. Translation gives CASSPWNGGRSYNEQFF.